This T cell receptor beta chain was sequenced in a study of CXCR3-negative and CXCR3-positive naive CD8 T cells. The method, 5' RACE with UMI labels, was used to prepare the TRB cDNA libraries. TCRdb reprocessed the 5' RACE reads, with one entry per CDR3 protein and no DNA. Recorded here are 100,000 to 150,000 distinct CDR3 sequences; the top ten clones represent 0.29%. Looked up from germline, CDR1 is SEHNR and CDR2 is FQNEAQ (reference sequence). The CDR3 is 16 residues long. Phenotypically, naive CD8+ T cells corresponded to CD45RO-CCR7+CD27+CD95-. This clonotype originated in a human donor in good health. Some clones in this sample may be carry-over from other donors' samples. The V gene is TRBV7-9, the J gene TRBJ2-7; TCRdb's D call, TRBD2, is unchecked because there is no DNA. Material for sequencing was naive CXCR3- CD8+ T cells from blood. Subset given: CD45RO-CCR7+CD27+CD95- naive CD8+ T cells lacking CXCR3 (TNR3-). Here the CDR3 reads CASSLATGGADYEQYF. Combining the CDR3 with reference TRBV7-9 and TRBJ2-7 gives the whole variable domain DTGVSQNPRHKITKRGQNVTFRCDPISEHNRLYWYRQTLGQGPEFLTYFQNEAQLEKSRLLSDRFSAERPKGSFSTLEIQRTEQGDSAMYLCASSLATGGADYEQYFGPGTRLTVT.